This TCR beta chain is from a study of regulatory T cells in long-lasting Graves disease. Sample time point: newly diagnosed GD, antithyroid drugs for less than 3 months. The TCR library was made from RNA extracted from PBMCs. CDR1 and CDR2 from the germline V gene are KGHSH and LQKENI. Deletions cut 5 bases from V and 6 bases from J, with 14 bases between. This CDR3 is 13 amino acids long. With iRepertoire HTBI primers and Arm-PCR of CDR3 regions, TCR beta libraries were built. TCRdb redid the calling of the multiplex PCR reads with MiXCR, one entry per CDR3 protein. The sample has about 520,000 distinct CDR3 sequences, 9.5% to 15% seen once. In its sample, this clonotype was seen many times. The antigen remains unidentified. The study's findings and limits: Peripheral blood was the sole material, not thyroid tissue.

The sample also formed part of further work on T cells in Graves' hyperthyroidism and ophthalmopathy. That work contributes: The patients, who ranged from 18 to 65 in age, presented with newly diagnosed hyperthyroidism lasting under 2 months.

This receptor was taken from a woman aged 25 to 45 with Graves disease. The sample was peripheral blood mononuclear cells (PBMCs), taken at new diagnosis, from a patient treated with antithyroid drugs. The J gene is TRBJ2-7, the V gene TRBV18; a possible D gene is TRBD1 (6 bases). The CDR3 DNA is TGTGCCAGCTCAGAAAACGGACAGAGCGAGCAGTACTTC. It translates to CASSENGQSEQYF. Complete variable domain (other parts from reference TRBV18 and TRBJ2-7): NAGVMQNPRHLVRRRGQEARLRCSPMKGHSHVYWYRQLPEEGLKFMVYLQKENIIDESGMPKERFSAEFPKEGPSILRIQQVVRGDSAAYFCASSENGQSEQYFGPGTRLTVT.